The T cell receptor (beta chain) under discussion was sequenced for a study of cytomegalovirus exposure and HLA in healthy donors. At the level of the study: Membership in the Caucasian-associated ancestry cluster was found for 75% to 85% of 350 to 450 genotyped donors. Broader study findings: A later analysis associated 16,951 TCR beta sequences with HLA alleles at a 0.05 false discovery rate. Per a later analysis, HLA-associated TCR beta chains showed more clonal expansion than other, equally common TCR beta chains. Presence/absence analyses treated sequencing depth as roughly uniform across donors.

Germline V gene data show CDR1 as KGHSH and CDR2 as LQKENI. CDR3 length equals 14 residues. Trimming stripped 4 bases from V and 4 bases from J, with 13 bases between. The PCR was carried out with 60 Vbeta primers and 13 Jbeta primers. Sequenced by immunoSEQ multiplex PCR; TCRdb stores in-frame clones only, minus some. Of fewer than 250,000 clones detected, approximately 80% appear once; the ten largest clones hold 12% to 15%. Details on this clone: Its antigen is as yet unknown.

V gene TRBV18 combines with J gene TRBJ1-2; possibly TRBD1 for D (6 bases). The TCR was taken from a woman younger than 45 in good health and CMV-seropositive. The specimen was PBMCs. The CDR3 loop reads CASSQETGGYGYTF. The CDR3 DNA reads as TGTGCCAGCTCACAAGAGACAGGAGGCTATGGCTACACCTTC.